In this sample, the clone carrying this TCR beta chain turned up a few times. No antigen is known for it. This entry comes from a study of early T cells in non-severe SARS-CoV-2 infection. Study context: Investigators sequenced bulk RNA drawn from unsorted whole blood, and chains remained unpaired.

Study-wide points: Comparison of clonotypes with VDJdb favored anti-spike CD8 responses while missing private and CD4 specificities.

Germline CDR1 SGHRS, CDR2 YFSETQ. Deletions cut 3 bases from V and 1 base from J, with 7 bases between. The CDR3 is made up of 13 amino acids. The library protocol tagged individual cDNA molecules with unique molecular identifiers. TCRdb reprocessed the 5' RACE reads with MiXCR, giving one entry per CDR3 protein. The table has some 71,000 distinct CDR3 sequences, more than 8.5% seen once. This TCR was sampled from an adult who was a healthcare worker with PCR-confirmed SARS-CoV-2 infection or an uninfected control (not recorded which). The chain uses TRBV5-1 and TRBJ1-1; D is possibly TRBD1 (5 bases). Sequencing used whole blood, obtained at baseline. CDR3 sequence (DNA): TGCGCCAGCAGCTCCACAGGGAACACTGAAGCTTTCTTT. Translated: CASSSTGNTEAFF.